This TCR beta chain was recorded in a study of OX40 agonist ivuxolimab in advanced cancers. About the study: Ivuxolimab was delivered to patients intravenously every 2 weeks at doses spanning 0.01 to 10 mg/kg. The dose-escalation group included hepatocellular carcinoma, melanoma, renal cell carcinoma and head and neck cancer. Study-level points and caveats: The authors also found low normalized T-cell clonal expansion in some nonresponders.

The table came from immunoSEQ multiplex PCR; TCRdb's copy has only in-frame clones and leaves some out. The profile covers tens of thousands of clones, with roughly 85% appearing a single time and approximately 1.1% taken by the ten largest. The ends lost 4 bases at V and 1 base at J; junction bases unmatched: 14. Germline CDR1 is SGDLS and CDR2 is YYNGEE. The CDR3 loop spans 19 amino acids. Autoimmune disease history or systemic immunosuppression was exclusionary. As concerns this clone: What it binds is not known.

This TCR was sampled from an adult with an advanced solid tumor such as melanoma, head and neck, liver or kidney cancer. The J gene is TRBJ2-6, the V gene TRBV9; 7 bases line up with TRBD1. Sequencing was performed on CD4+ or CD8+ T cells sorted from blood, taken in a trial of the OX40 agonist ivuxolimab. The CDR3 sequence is CASSNRPGQPPSGANVLTF. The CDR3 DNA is TGTGCCAGCAGCAACCGACCGGGACAGCCACCTTCTGGGGCCAACGTCCTGACTTTC.